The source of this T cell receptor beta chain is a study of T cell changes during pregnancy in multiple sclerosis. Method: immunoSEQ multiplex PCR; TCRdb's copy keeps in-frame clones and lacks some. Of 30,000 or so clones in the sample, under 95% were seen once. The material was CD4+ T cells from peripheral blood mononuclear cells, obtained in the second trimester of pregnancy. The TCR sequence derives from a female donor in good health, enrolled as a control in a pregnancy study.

The CDR3 coding sequence is TGTGCCAGCAGTGAATGGACAGGGGGCTTTATCTCTGGAAACACCATATATTTT. The encoded protein is CASSEWTGGFISGNTIYF. This chain joins TRBV2 and TRBJ1-3; the match to TRBD1 covers 11 bases. With V trimmed by 2 bases and J by 0 bases, 6 bases remained unmatched. CDR1 is SNHLY and CDR2 is FYNNEI in the germline V gene. The CDR3 has 18 residues.